This T cell receptor (beta chain) was recorded in a study of T cell repertoires in cytomegalovirus infection. In this sample, this clonotype turned up a few times. Its antigen is unidentified. TCRdb reprocessed the reads via MiXCR and lists one record per CDR3 protein. The repertoire holds around 800,000 distinct CDR3 sequences, around a third seen once, with around an eighth in the top ten. The CDR3 contains 18 residues. Trimming shortened V by 2 bases and J by 0 bases, and 20 bases separated the two germline ends. Germline V gene lookup returns CDR1 LNHNV and CDR2 YYDKDF (reference sequence). The study, taken as a whole, reports: Totalled public TCR beta family frequency picked out people who carried CMV plus the relevant HLA.

The V gene is TRBV15, the J gene TRBJ2-7; perhaps TRBD1 as D (5 bases). The TCR was taken from a human donor in good health (CMV status not recorded). Some clones in this sample may be carry-over from other donors' samples. The sequencing here drew on cultured CD8+ T cells from PBMCs, taken from culture after CMV antigen stimulation. CDR3: CATSRSQGFGSPSYEQYV. The DNA of the CDR3 is TGTGCCACCAGCAGATCCCAGGGTTTTGGGTCCCCCTCCTACGAGCAGTACGTC.